Shown below are 31 T cell receptor beta chains from a single sample sequenced in a study of T cell repertoires in cytomegalovirus infection. MiXCR was run by TCRdb on the reads, yielding one entry per CDR3 protein. There are 150,000 to 200,000 distinct CDR3 sequences in the sample; approximately 19% occur only once, and 2.5% to 3% lies in the top ten. The specimen sequenced was PBMCs. The receptors derive from a human donor in good health (CMV status not recorded). Some clones in this sample may be carry-over from other donors' samples.

This clonotype has ten or more counts. The chain combines TRBV28 with TRBJ2-1, with 14 nucleotides matching TRBD2. This CDR3 spans 19 amino acids. V lost 7 bases, J lost 3 bases, and 14 bases stayed unmatched. Germline V gene sequence: CDR1 MDHEN, CDR2 SYDVKM. The CDR3 DNA is TGTGCCAGCACCACGCGGGGACTAGCGGGAGAAGGGAGCTACAATGAGCAGTTCTTC. Protein product: CASTTRGLAGEGSYNEQFF.

The sample holds a few counts of this clonotype. The junction departs from the called germline gene at one end, perhaps through a read error. The rearrangement links TRBV19 to TRBJ2-6; 8 bases fit TRBD1. The germline V gene encodes CDR1 LNHDA and CDR2 SQIVND (reference sequence). The length of the CDR3 is 15 residues. CDR3 DNA: TGTGCCAGTAGTATTCCAGCGACAGGGGACAACGTCCTGACTTTC. Translated, it gives CASSIPATGDNVLTF.

The chain couples TRBV9 to TRBJ2-6; TRBD2 is a possible D gene (5 bases). The CDR3 covers 19 residues. The germline CDR1 and CDR2 sequences are SGDLS and YYNGEE. Trimming removed 0 bases at V and 0 bases at J, with 16 bases between. DNA for the CDR3: TGTGCCAGCAGCGTAGGTTTTTCGGCTGGGAGCTCTGGGGCCAACGTCCTGACTTTC. Translation gives CASSVGFSAGSSGANVLTF.

A word on this clonotype: A much larger clonotype is one base distant, so this may be a read error. The V and J genes are TRBV7-8 and TRBJ1-1, with D maybe TRBD1 (5 bases). Deletions cut 5 bases from V and 0 bases from J, with 13 bases between. CDR1 SGHVS and CDR2 FQNEAQ come from the germline V gene. The CDR3 covers 15 residues. CDR3 in DNA: TGTGCCAGCAGCATAGGACGGGGCTTGAACACTGAAGCTTTCTTT. Translation: CASSIGRGLNTEAFF.

V usage is TRBV28 and J usage is TRBJ1-2; D perhaps matches TRBD1 (5 bases). Germline V gene data show CDR1 as MDHEN and CDR2 as SYDVKM. The CDR3 covers 16 residues. V lost 6 bases and J lost 6, with 23 bases in between. The CDR3 nucleotides are TGTGCCAGCAGCCCTGGGGGGGGGACCATTCGGCATGGCTACACCTTC. It codes for CASSPGGGTIRHGYTF.

A few counts support this clonotype. V usage is TRBV6-6 and J usage is TRBJ2-2; possibly TRBD1 or TRBD2 for D (6 bases each). Germline lookup yields CDR1 MNHNY and CDR2 SVGAGI (reference sequence). There are 16 residues in the CDR3. V lost 6 bases and J lost 6, with 20 bases in between. CDR3 region: CASRNGRTAGAGELFF. DNA of the CDR3: TGTGCCAGCAGGAATGGGAGGACAGCTGGGGCCGGGGAGCTGTTTTTT.

This rearrangement joins TRBV4-1 to TRBJ2-7, with 10 bases lining up with TRBD1. V shed 2 bases and J 7 bases; nucleotides not matched to a gene: 5. CDR3 size: 14 residues. Germline CDR1 and CDR2: MGHRA and YSYEKL. This chain's CDR3 is CASSQSGQGGEQYF. The CDR3 DNA follows: TGCGCCAGCAGCCAAAGCGGACAGGGGGGGGAGCAGTACTTC.

This clonotype was counted between two and nine times. The CDR3 nucleotides read TGTGCCAGCAGCTTAGCAGTAGGGGGGAATTCACCCCTCCACTTT. It codes for CASSLAVGGNSPLHF. V usage is TRBV11-2 and J usage is TRBJ1-6; tentatively, D is TRBD1 (6 bases). The V end lost 1 base, the J end lost 7 bases, and 11 bases lay between the germline ends. This CDR3 region has 15 residues. Germline V gives CDR1 SGHAT, CDR2 FQNNGV.

The J gene is TRBJ1-2, the V gene TRBV6-5, with D possibly being TRBD1 (6 bases). V was pared by 0 bases and J by 2 bases, with 13 bases between. CDR1 and CDR2 from the germline V gene are MNHEY and SVGAGI. This CDR3 is built from 16 residues. The CDR3 DNA reads TGTGCCAGCAGTTACTCAGGGGGGCCCGGCAACTATGGCTACACCTTC. Protein: CASSYSGGPGNYGYTF.

This clonotype appeared many times. This chain uses TRBV12-3 or TRBV12-4 with TRBJ1-1; the match to TRBD1 covers 7 bases. CDR3 length: 14 residues. The V and J ends lost 6 bases and 2 bases, in that order; junction bases with no gene match: 6. CDR3 amino acids: CASSRQGGNTEAFF. As DNA, the CDR3 is TGTGCCAGCAGCCGACAGGGAGGAAACACTGAAGCTTTCTTT.

CDR3 nucleotide sequence: TGTGCCAGCAGCCGGACAGGGTGCTCTGAGACCCAGTACTTC. This translates into CASSRTGCSETQYF. The chain employs TRBV28 and TRBJ2-5; 8 nucleotides line up with TRBD1. CDR1 and CDR2 (germline): MDHEN, SYDVKM. V shed 6 bases, J shed 5 bases, and the junction held 8 bases outside the gene matches. There are 14 residues in the CDR3.

The chain links TRBV20-1 to TRBJ2-7, with 8 positions matching TRBD1. This CDR3 is 14 amino acids long. Germline V CDR1 and CDR2: DFQATT, SNEGSKA (reference sequence). V gave up 1 base and J gave up 7 bases; unmatched junction bases: 9. CDR3 nucleotide sequence: TGCAGTGCTAGAGTGCAGGGGGCGAGTGCAGAGCAGTACTTC. Amino acids: CSARVQGASAEQYF.

This clonotype was picked up a small number of times. The chain links TRBV28 to TRBJ2-7, with D perhaps TRBD2 (5 bases). The length of the CDR3 is 14 residues. V lost 2 bases, J lost 3 bases, and 11 bases lay in between. Germline CDR1 MDHEN, CDR2 SYDVKM. CDR3 coding DNA: TGTGCCAGCAGTTTACGGACTCCAAACTACGAGCAGTACTTC. Translation gives CASSLRTPNYEQYF.

CDR3: CATSRPEAGTEAFF. The CDR3 coding sequence is TGTGCCACCAGCAGACCGGAGGCGGGCACTGAAGCTTTCTTT. The chain employs TRBV15 and TRBJ1-1; D unresolved. The V end lost 2 bases, the J end lost 4 bases, and 11 bases lay between the germline ends. Germline V gene sequence: CDR1 LNHNV, CDR2 YYDKDF (reference sequence). The CDR3 is 14 residues long.

This clonotype was detected only a few times. V is TRBV29-1 and J is TRBJ2-6; a weak D match, TRBD2 (7 bases). Germline CDR1 is SQVTM and CDR2 is ANQGSEA. The CDR3 consists of 14 residues. V lost 8 bases to trimming and J lost 12 bases, with 23 bases between them. CDR3 region: CSTRSGGGDVVLTF. CDR3 nucleotides: TGCAGCACTCGATCCGGAGGGGGGGACGTCGTCCTGACTTTC.

In its sample, this clonotype was seen a few times. Written as DNA, the CDR3 is TGCGCCAGCAGCCAAGAACAGGGCCCTGAAGCTTTCTTT. It codes for CASSQEQGPEAFF. The chain couples TRBV4-1 to TRBJ1-1; D possibly corresponds to TRBD1 (6 bases). The V end was cut by 0 bases, the J end by 6 bases, with 8 bases between. The CDR3 has 13 amino acids. Looked up from germline, CDR1 is MGHRA and CDR2 is YSYEKL.

This clonotype has a handful of counts. The chain carries TRBV25-1 and TRBJ2-7, with 7 bases aligning to TRBD2. The germline V gene encodes CDR1 MGHDK and CDR2 SYGVNS. The V gene end was trimmed by 8 bases and the J gene end by 3 bases; junction bases not matched to a gene: 7. CDR3 length: 13 residues. The CDR3 loop is CASVGLEYYEQYF. CDR3 nucleotide sequence: TGTGCCAGCGTAGGACTAGAGTACTACGAGCAGTACTTC.

This clonotype was observed at least ten times. This rearrangement joins TRBV7-9 to TRBJ2-1, with 14 nucleotides matching TRBD2. Germline lookup yields CDR1 SEHNR and CDR2 FQNEAQ (reference sequence). The CDR3 is 16 residues long. Trimming cost V 5 bases and J 8 bases; bases outside gene matches: 8. CDR3 sequence: CASSPPGLAGVDEQFF. The CDR3 coding sequence is TGTGCCAGCAGCCCCCCGGGACTAGCGGGAGTCGATGAGCAGTTCTTC.

This clonotype was recorded many times. The rearrangement joins TRBV7-8 to TRBJ1-5, with a weak D call TRBD1 (6 bases). From germline, CDR1 is SGHVS and CDR2 FQNEAQ. There are 15 residues in the CDR3. V lost 5 bases to trimming and J lost 5 bases, with 16 bases between them. For the CDR3, the DNA is TGTGCCAGCAGCGCGTCTTACAGGGAGCATCAGCCCCAGCATTTT. It translates to CASSASYREHQPQHF. Drawing the rest from reference TRBV7-8 and TRBJ1-5, the complete variable domain is GAGVSQSPRYKVAKRGQDVALRCDPISGHVSLFWYQQALGQGPEFLTYFQNEAQLDKSGLPSDRFFAERPEGSVSTLKIQRTQQEDSAVYLCASSASYREHQPQHFGDGTRLSIL.

This clonotype came up a few times. The V gene is TRBV7-2, the J gene TRBJ2-3; the match to TRBD2 covers 7 bases. The CDR3 contains 18 residues. Germline V gene lookup returns CDR1 SGHTA and CDR2 FQGNSA. J gave up 0 bases and V 0 bases, and 9 bases lay outside the gene matches. In DNA form, the CDR3 reads TGTGCCAGCAGCTTAGCTAGCGGGCAAAGTTATAGCACAGATACGCAGTATTTT. Translated, it gives CASSLASGQSYSTDTQYF.

This clonotype was recorded a few times. The rearrangement joins TRBV28 to TRBJ1-5; D not certain. Germline V lookup: CDR1 MDHEN, CDR2 SYDVKM. The CDR3 consists of 14 residues. V was pared by 3 bases and J by 1 base, with 7 bases between. CDR3 sequence (DNA): TGTGCCAGCAGTTTTGCCGGCAGCAATCAGCCCCAGCATTTT. It translates to CASSFAGSNQPQHF. The whole variable domain, remainder taken from reference TRBV28 and TRBJ1-5, is DVKVTQSSRYLVKRTGEKVFLECVQDMDHENMFWYRQDPGLGLRLIYFSYDVKMKEKGDIPEGYSVSREKKERFSLILESASTNQTSMYLCASSFAGSNQPQHFGDGTRLSIL.

This chain uses TRBV2 with TRBJ2-1; maybe TRBD2 (5 bases). Germline V gene data show CDR1 as SNHLY and CDR2 as FYNNEI. The CDR3 length is 15 residues. The germline V and J ends were trimmed by 2 bases and 9 bases, with 17 bases remaining between them. CDR3 in amino acids: CASSESPQVGSEQFF. Here the CDR3 DNA reads TGTGCCAGCAGTGAATCACCCCAGGTTGGGAGTGAGCAGTTCTTC.

This chain links TRBV5-6 with TRBJ2-4; D is ambiguous. The germline gives CDR1 SGHDT, CDR2 YYEEEE. V was shortened by 4 bases and J by 0 bases, with 17 bases between the two germline ends. The CDR3 is made up of 17 amino acids. CDR3 bases: TGTGCCAGCAGCCCGCGGATCGAAAGACTAGCCAAAAACATTCAGTACTTC. Its protein product is CASSPRIERLAKNIQYF.

This clonotype showed up many times. The chain combines TRBV7-2 with TRBJ2-1; the D is unclear. The CDR3 totals 14 residues. Germline CDR1 and CDR2: SGHTA and FQGNSA. V gave up 1 base and J gave up 0 bases, with 4 bases separating them. The CDR3 DNA reads as TGTGCCAGCAGCTTAGATGGCTCCTACAATGAGCAGTTCTTC. Encoded protein: CASSLDGSYNEQFF.

With regard to this clonotype: Relative to the germline gene, one junction end is altered; a read error may explain this. V is TRBV12-3 or TRBV12-4 and J is TRBJ1-3; D may be TRBD1 (6 bases). CDR3 length: 15 residues. The CDR3 coding sequence is TGTGCCAGCAGTACCCCAGGGGTTGGTGGAAACACCAAATATTTT. Encoded protein: CASSTPGVGGNTKYF.

This clonotype was counted between two and nine times. V and J are TRBV20-1 and TRBJ2-5; D is uncertain. Germline CDR1 and CDR2: DFQATT and SNEGSKA (reference sequence). The V gene lost 3 bases and the J gene lost 4 bases, with 18 bases spanning the gap. The CDR3 spans 15 residues. The CDR3 DNA sequence: TGCAGTGCTAGCTCCAGTCCCGGGTCGGTAGAGACCCAGTACTTC. Its protein is CSASSSPGSVETQYF.

The CDR3 DNA follows: TGTGCCAGCAGTTACTTGGGGTGGGGACCCCTAAACATTCAGTACTTC. It codes for CASSYLGWGPLNIQYF. The chain joins TRBV6-2 or TRBV6-3 to TRBJ2-4, with D perhaps being TRBD1 or TRBD2 (5 bases each). The germline V gene has CDR1 MNHEY and CDR2 SVGEGT. This CDR3 contains 16 residues. V lost 1 base and J 6 bases, leaving 16 bases between the germline ends.

This clonotype was detected a few times. The chain carries TRBV7-2 and TRBJ1-1, with D perhaps matching TRBD1 (6 bases). Germline V lookup: CDR1 SGHTA, CDR2 FQGNSA. V lost 5 bases and J lost 0, with 16 bases in between. There are 16 residues in the CDR3. CDR3 region: CASSLPGQGVNTEAFF. In nucleotides, the CDR3 is TGTGCCAGCAGCCTTCCGGGACAAGGTGTGAACACTGAAGCTTTCTTT.

This clonotype has only a few counts. The chain has TRBV6-2 or TRBV6-3 and TRBJ2-7; perhaps TRBD2 as D (6 bases). Per the germline V gene, CDR1 is MNHEY and CDR2 is SVGEGT. V was pared by 4 bases and J by 7 bases, with 20 bases between. The CDR3 runs 15 residues. CDR3 residues: CASSSGPGLSLEQYF. The CDR3, as DNA: TGTGCCAGCAGTTCGGGGCCGGGACTTTCCCTGGAGCAGTACTTC.

This clonotype was counted between two and nine times. The chain carries TRBV5-4 and TRBJ2-1, with 9 bases aligning to TRBD2. CDR3 size: 15 residues. Germline V gene lookup returns CDR1 SGHNT and CDR2 YYREEE (reference sequence). After removal of 4 bases from V and 4 bases from J, the junction contained 6 bases not matched to a gene. The CDR3 loop reads CASSIAGVFYNEQFF. In DNA, the CDR3 is TGTGCCAGCAGCATAGCGGGAGTCTTTTACAATGAGCAGTTCTTC. Full variable domain (outside the CDR3, taken from reference TRBV5-4 and TRBJ2-1): ETGVTQSPTHLIKTRGQQVTLRCSSQSGHNTVSWYQQALGQGPQFIFQYYREEENGRGNFPPRFSGLQFPNYSSELNVNALELDDSALYLCASSIAGVFYNEQFFGPGTRLTVL.

CDR3 bases: TGTGCCAGCAGCCAAGAAGACAGGGGGAACGGGGAGCTGTTTTTT. Its protein product is CASSQEDRGNGELFF. The chain uses TRBV14 and TRBJ2-2; the match to TRBD1 covers 9 bases. CDR1 SGHDN and CDR2 FVKESK come from the germline V gene. The length of the CDR3 is 15 residues. J was trimmed by 7 bases and V by 0 bases; bases with no gene match: 3.